This T cell receptor beta chain was documented in a study of human T cells and chemical hapten exposure. The library attached unique molecular identifiers to individual cDNA molecules. One entry per CDR3 protein, called by TCRdb with MiXCR from the RACE reads. The sample consists of tens of thousands of distinct CDR3 sequences, 11% of them appearing once. This CDR3 is built from 17 residues. Germline assignment: CDR1 GTSNPN and CDR2 SVGIG (reference sequence). Trimming removed 0 bases from V and 1 base from J, with 18 bases in between. Worth noting for this clonotype: The target antigen is unknown.

The time point was: pre-sensitization, week 0. Treatment indicated: therapeutic diphenylcyclopropenone sensitization with weekly scalp DPC. RNA extraction used unfractionated whole blood as the source of total RNA. Study-wide points: Those TCRs sitting above 1 in 1000 frequency stayed the same with DPC sensitization.

This TCR was recovered from a woman aged 50 to 60 with alopecia areata. Some clones in this sample may be carry-over from other donors' samples. This specimen was whole blood, taken in connection with sensitization to the hapten diphenylcyclopropenone (DPC). The chain employs TRBV30 and TRBJ1-1; tentative D call: TRBD1 (6 bases). The CDR3 loop is CAWSVWGAEGSNTEAFF. The CDR3 nucleotides are TGTGCCTGGAGTGTATGGGGGGCGGAGGGGTCGAACACTGAAGCTTTCTTT.